This T cell receptor beta chain was observed in a study of CD8 T cells in ankylosing spondylitis. Findings of the study overall: Prior work had noted some motif variants in reactive arthritis blood and synovial fluid. Roughly eight highly homologous variants formed a TCR beta motif that appeared characteristic of ankylosing spondylitis blood.

TCRdb itself ran the 5' RACE reads through MiXCR, one entry per CDR3 protein. The sample includes roughly 220,000 distinct CDR3 sequences, over 9.5% of them seen just once. The CDR3 covers 14 residues. Germline V gene sequence: CDR1 SGHRS, CDR2 YFSETQ. V was trimmed by 6 bases and J by 1 base, leaving 12 bases between them. Only a few counts were recorded for this clonotype. Its antigen remains unknown. Specimen: blood, either unsorted or a sorted T cell fraction (not recorded which). This TCR was recovered from a male donor with ankylosing spondylitis or in good health (not recorded which). J is TRBJ2-3 and V is TRBV5-1; no clear D. CDR3 residues: CASTEGGGTDTQYF. The CDR3 DNA reads as TGCGCCAGCACCGAAGGTGGGGGCACAGATACGCAGTATTTT.